These T cell receptor beta chains were read from a single sample in a study of technical replicates of blood from a handful of donors. Libraries were prepared by immunoSEQ multiplex PCR; TCRdb keeps only in-frame clonotypes and omits some of them. The table lists roughly 80,000 clones, nearly 96% of them singletons. Material for sequencing was T cells isolated from PBMCs. These receptors all stem from a human donor in good health. CDR3s include the opening cysteine and the closing phenylalanine or tryptophan. The order of the fields is V gene, clone size, J gene, D gene, CDR3 DNA, CDR3 protein. The D gene is left open where the match is weak. Clone sizes are given selectively: once, few, many, or a class where the clone is expanded.

v_call: TRBV27
clone_size: .
j_call: TRBJ2-1
d_call: TRBD2
cdr3_nt: TGTGCCAGCAGCCCCCTGGGACTAGACTCTGAGCAGTTCTTC
cdr3_aa: CASSPLGLDSEQFF

v_call: TRBV2
clone_size: .
j_call: TRBJ1-1
d_call: TRBD1
cdr3_nt: TGTGCCAGCAGACAGGGGGCGGCTTTCTTT
cdr3_aa: CASRQGAAFF

v_call: TRBV29-1
clone_size: .
j_call: TRBJ2-2
d_call: TRBD2
cdr3_nt: TGCAGCGTTTTTTTGAGCGGGAAGGGGACCGGGGAGCTGTTTTTT
cdr3_aa: CSVFLSGKGTGELFF

v_call: TRBV21-1
clone_size: .
j_call: TRBJ1-1
d_call: .
cdr3_nt: TGTGCCAGCAGCAAAGAACAGGGATTCACTGAAGCTTTCTTT
cdr3_aa: CASSKEQGFTEAFF

v_call: TRBV5-1
clone_size: .
j_call: TRBJ2-1
d_call: TRBD2
cdr3_nt: TGCGCCAGCAGCTTGGCCCCTGGGGGAGGGTCCTACAATGAGCAGTTCTTC
cdr3_aa: CASSLAPGGGSYNEQFF

v_call: TRBV27
clone_size: .
j_call: TRBJ1-2
d_call: TRBD1
cdr3_nt: TGTGCCAGCAGTCCACGTAGTAAGGGGGCAAGAGGCTACACCTTC
cdr3_aa: CASSPRSKGARGYTF

v_call: TRBV6-1
clone_size: .
j_call: TRBJ1-1
d_call: TRBD1
cdr3_nt: TGTGCCAGCCTTGACAGGGGCAAGGCGAACACTGAAGCTTTCTTT
cdr3_aa: CASLDRGKANTEAFF

v_call: TRBV28
clone_size: .
j_call: TRBJ2-7
d_call: .
cdr3_nt: TGTGCCAGCAGTCATAGTCTACGAGCGATACGCTACGAGCAGTACTTC
cdr3_aa: CASSHSLRAIRYEQYF

v_call: TRBV9
clone_size: .
j_call: TRBJ1-1
d_call: .
cdr3_nt: TGTGCCAGCAGCGTATCATCGAGGGGAGGGGACACTGAAGCTTTCTTT
cdr3_aa: CASSVSSRGGDTEAFF

v_call: TRBV7-9
clone_size: .
j_call: TRBJ2-7
d_call: TRBD2
cdr3_nt: TGTGCCAGCAGCCTCGGGGAGGGAACCTACTACGAGCAATACTTC
cdr3_aa: CASSLGEGTYYEQYF

v_call: TRBV9
clone_size: .
j_call: TRBJ2-3
d_call: .
cdr3_nt: TGTGCCAGCAGCGTAGACTGGACTGGCACAGATACGCAGTATTTT
cdr3_aa: CASSVDWTGTDTQYF

v_call: TRBV6-5
clone_size: .
j_call: TRBJ1-3
d_call: TRBD1
cdr3_nt: TGTGCCAGCAGTTACGGACAGGGCTCTGGAAACACCATATATTTT
cdr3_aa: CASSYGQGSGNTIYF

v_call: TRBV23-1
clone_size: .
j_call: TRBJ2-5
d_call: .
cdr3_nt: TGCGCCAGCAGTCAACGCGACAAGCAAGAGACCCAGTACTTC
cdr3_aa: CASSQRDKQETQYF

v_call: TRBV2
clone_size: once
j_call: TRBJ2-3
d_call: TRBD2
cdr3_nt: TGTGCCAGCAGTGAAGCGGGGACTAGCGGGAGGTATGATACGCAGTATTTT
cdr3_aa: CASSEAGTSGRYDTQYF

v_call: TRBV6-4
clone_size: .
j_call: TRBJ1-2
d_call: TRBD1
cdr3_nt: TGTGCCAGCAGTGAACAGGGGGTTAAAAAATATGGCTACACCTTC
cdr3_aa: CASSEQGVKKYGYTF

v_call: TRBV9
clone_size: .
j_call: TRBJ1-5
d_call: TRBD1
cdr3_nt: TGTGCCAGCAGCGTAACCACAGGGGAAGGTCAGCCCCAGCATTTT
cdr3_aa: CASSVTTGEGQPQHF

v_call: TRBV18
clone_size: .
j_call: TRBJ2-5
d_call: TRBD2
cdr3_nt: TGTGCCAGCTCACCGTCAGCCCCTAGCGGGAGAGAGACCCAGTACTTC
cdr3_aa: CASSPSAPSGRETQYF

v_call: TRBV7-3
clone_size: .
j_call: TRBJ2-2
d_call: TRBD2
cdr3_nt: TGTGCCAGCAGCTTACGACTAGCGGGAGTGGATACCGGGGAGCTGTTTTTT
cdr3_aa: CASSLRLAGVDTGELFF

v_call: TRBV19
clone_size: once
j_call: TRBJ1-5
d_call: .
cdr3_nt: TGTGCCAGTAGTATAGCTCGGAGTAGCAATCAGCCCCAGCATTTT
cdr3_aa: CASSIARSSNQPQHF

v_call: TRBV28
clone_size: .
j_call: TRBJ2-1
d_call: TRBD2
cdr3_nt: TGTGCCAGCAGACCACCATGGGGTAGCGGGAGGGGAAATGAGCAGTTCTTC
cdr3_aa: CASRPPWGSGRGNEQFF

v_call: TRBV5-4
clone_size: .
j_call: TRBJ2-1
d_call: TRBD2
cdr3_nt: TGTGCCAGCAGCTTGAGTAGCGGGAGACCCAATGAGCAGTTCTTC
cdr3_aa: CASSLSSGRPNEQFF

v_call: TRBV30
clone_size: once
j_call: TRBJ1-1
d_call: TRBD1
cdr3_nt: TGTGCCTGGGACAGGGGGAACACTGAAGCTTTCTTT
cdr3_aa: CAWDRGNTEAFF

v_call: TRBV10-1
clone_size: .
j_call: TRBJ2-7
d_call: TRBD2
cdr3_nt: TGCGCCAGCTCGTCTGAGCGGGAGGTCACCTACGAGCAGTACTTC
cdr3_aa: CASSSEREVTYEQYF

v_call: TRBV21-1
clone_size: few
j_call: TRBJ1-1
d_call: .
cdr3_nt: TGTGCCAGCAGCCTACGGGACAGGGGAAACACTGAAGCTTTCTTT
cdr3_aa: CASSLRDRGNTEAFF

v_call: TRBV7-9
clone_size: .
j_call: TRBJ2-7
d_call: TRBD1
cdr3_nt: TGTGCCAGCAGCTTTAGGACAGGGATTAGTGGCTACGAGCAGTACTTC
cdr3_aa: CASSFRTGISGYEQYF

v_call: TRBV5-4
clone_size: .
j_call: TRBJ2-7
d_call: .
cdr3_nt: TGTGCCAGCAGCGCGGGGACTGTTACCTACGAGCAGTACTTC
cdr3_aa: CASSAGTVTYEQYF

v_call: TRBV19
clone_size: .
j_call: TRBJ2-7
d_call: TRBD2
cdr3_nt: TGTGCCAGTAGTCTCCTCGCGGGAGGGCCCCACGAGCAGTACTTC
cdr3_aa: CASSLLAGGPHEQYF

v_call: TRBV6-5
clone_size: .
j_call: TRBJ2-7
d_call: TRBD2
cdr3_nt: TGTGCCAGCAACCCGGGGGGGGACGAGCAGTACTTC
cdr3_aa: CASNPGGDEQYF

v_call: TRBV25-1
clone_size: .
j_call: TRBJ2-1
d_call: TRBD1
cdr3_nt: TGTGCCAGCTCGGGACAGGTATACAATGAGCAGTTCTTC
cdr3_aa: CASSGQVYNEQFF

v_call: TRBV6-5
clone_size: .
j_call: TRBJ1-5
d_call: TRBD1
cdr3_nt: TGTGCCAGCAGTACTAGGACAGGGAATCAGCCCCAGCATTTT
cdr3_aa: CASSTRTGNQPQHF

v_call: TRBV7-9
clone_size: .
j_call: TRBJ1-3
d_call: .
cdr3_nt: TGTGCCAGCAGCTTAATCCCAGACACCATATATTTT
cdr3_aa: CASSLIPDTIYF

v_call: TRBV28
clone_size: .
j_call: TRBJ2-5
d_call: TRBD1
cdr3_nt: TGTGCCAGCAGTTTACAGGGACAGGTAGAGACCCAGTACTTC
cdr3_aa: CASSLQGQVETQYF

v_call: TRBV9
clone_size: .
j_call: TRBJ2-5
d_call: TRBD1
cdr3_nt: TGTGCCAGCAGCGTAGAATGGACAGGGTTAGAGACCCAGTACTTC
cdr3_aa: CASSVEWTGLETQYF

v_call: TRBV7-2
clone_size: .
j_call: TRBJ2-1
d_call: TRBD2
cdr3_nt: TGTGCCAGCAGCTTAGAACTAGCGGGAGCGCCAGGGCCCAATGAGCAGTTCTTC
cdr3_aa: CASSLELAGAPGPNEQFF

v_call: TRBV7-7
clone_size: .
j_call: TRBJ2-7
d_call: TRBD1
cdr3_nt: TGTGCCAGCAGCCTAACAGGGGGCGCGGACGAGCAGTACTTC
cdr3_aa: CASSLTGGADEQYF

v_call: TRBV28
clone_size: .
j_call: TRBJ1-1
d_call: TRBD1
cdr3_nt: TGTGCCAGCAGTTTTATATCGACAGGGGGCGAAAAAGCTTTCTTT
cdr3_aa: CASSFISTGGEKAFF

v_call: TRBV9
clone_size: .
j_call: TRBJ2-1
d_call: .
cdr3_nt: TGTGCCAGCAGCGTAGGGGGCGCTTACAATGAGCAGTTCTTC
cdr3_aa: CASSVGGAYNEQFF

v_call: TRBV21-1
clone_size: .
j_call: TRBJ2-5
d_call: .
cdr3_nt: TGTGCCAGCAGCAGGGTAACAGACAGGTACCAGGAGACCCAGTACTTC
cdr3_aa: CASSRVTDRYQETQYF

v_call: TRBV2
clone_size: .
j_call: TRBJ1-3
d_call: .
cdr3_nt: TGTGCCAGCAGTGAAGGGCCTGGAAACACCATATATTTT
cdr3_aa: CASSEGPGNTIYF

v_call: TRBV9
clone_size: .
j_call: TRBJ1-5
d_call: .
cdr3_nt: TGTGCCAGCAGCGCGACTGGGGCCAGCAATCAGCCCCAGCATTTT
cdr3_aa: CASSATGASNQPQHF

v_call: TRBV6-1
clone_size: .
j_call: TRBJ2-7
d_call: .
cdr3_nt: TGTGCCAGCAGTGAATACATCTCCTACGAGCAGTACTTC
cdr3_aa: CASSEYISYEQYF

v_call: TRBV10-3
clone_size: .
j_call: TRBJ2-5
d_call: .
cdr3_nt: TGTGCCATCAGCTTTAAAGAGACCCAGTACTTC
cdr3_aa: CAISFKETQYF

v_call: TRBV19
clone_size: .
j_call: TRBJ1-1
d_call: .
cdr3_nt: TGTGCCAGTAGTCCGGGACATCTTAACACTGAAGCTTTCTTT
cdr3_aa: CASSPGHLNTEAFF

v_call: TRBV4-2
clone_size: .
j_call: TRBJ2-7
d_call: TRBD2
cdr3_nt: TGTGCCAGCAGGGGACTAGCGGGTTCCTACGAGCAGTACTTC
cdr3_aa: CASRGLAGSYEQYF

v_call: TRBV18
clone_size: .
j_call: TRBJ2-5
d_call: TRBD2
cdr3_nt: TGTGCCAGCTCACTAGGAGTCCCAGCGGGAGGGCAAGAGACCCAGTACTTC
cdr3_aa: CASSLGVPAGGQETQYF

v_call: TRBV9
clone_size: .
j_call: TRBJ2-7
d_call: TRBD2
cdr3_nt: TGTGCCAGCAGCGTCGGGGGGAGCCCCTACGAGCAGTACTTC
cdr3_aa: CASSVGGSPYEQYF

v_call: TRBV20-1
clone_size: .
j_call: TRBJ2-3
d_call: .
cdr3_nt: TGCAGTGCTAGTTCTACAGATACGCAGTATTTT
cdr3_aa: CSASSTDTQYF

v_call: TRBV9
clone_size: once
j_call: TRBJ1-5
d_call: TRBD1
cdr3_nt: TGTGCCAGCAGCGTAGCGATACAGGGGTTTGGCAATCAGCCCCAGCATTTT
cdr3_aa: CASSVAIQGFGNQPQHF

v_call: TRBV10-3
clone_size: .
j_call: TRBJ2-3
d_call: TRBD2
cdr3_nt: TGTGCCACGGGACTAGCGGGAGGGGGAGATACGCAGTATTTT
cdr3_aa: CATGLAGGGDTQYF

v_call: TRBV30
clone_size: .
j_call: TRBJ1-2
d_call: .
cdr3_nt: TGTGCCTGGAGTGAGAGGGTAGAAGGATCTAACTATGGCTACACCTTC
cdr3_aa: CAWSERVEGSNYGYTF

v_call: TRBV5-4
clone_size: .
j_call: TRBJ2-1
d_call: TRBD2
cdr3_nt: TGTGCCAGCAGCCCACCCCGAGCGGGAGGGACCAATGAGCAGTTCTTC
cdr3_aa: CASSPPRAGGTNEQFF

v_call: TRBV6-6
clone_size: .
j_call: TRBJ2-1
d_call: .
cdr3_nt: TGTGCCAGCAGTTACGCCAAGTCGCTCTGGGAGGAGCAGTTCTTC
cdr3_aa: CASSYAKSLWEEQFF

v_call: TRBV2
clone_size: .
j_call: TRBJ2-1
d_call: .
cdr3_nt: TGTGCCAGCAGGGCGGTTAGGGGGTACGATGAGCAGTTCTTC
cdr3_aa: CASRAVRGYDEQFF

v_call: TRBV7-2
clone_size: .
j_call: TRBJ2-7
d_call: TRBD1
cdr3_nt: TGTGCCAGCAGCTTAGATAGTGGACAGGGGGTCAACGAGCAGTACTTC
cdr3_aa: CASSLDSGQGVNEQYF